Below, one TCR beta chain is given with its context. Its recognized antigen is unknown. Base qualities are not provided; no much larger clone lies one nucleotide away. The immunoSEQ Assay, a bias-controlled multiplex PCR, was used to amplify TCRbeta CDR3 regions from genomic DNA. Under the source paper's analysis protocol: The number of nucleated cells in each sample was estimated by amplification of reference gene primers within the assay. To quantify the absolute abundance of each unique TCRbeta CDR3 rearrangement, sequence reads were collapsed and filtered. For each sample, productive Simpson clonality was calculated as the square root of Simpson's diversity index across productive rearrangements. This immuneACCESS table, as held by TCRdb, lists in-frame sequences with V and J called but not all clones. Of the missing ones, under half trace to an unresolved V gene in checked studies; the others have no known cause. V, J and clone size reflect that table, while D and trimming were determined from the DNA. Across this sample there are 90,000 to 100,000 clones, with roughly 87% seen only once. Clones ranked in the top ten supply 3.5% to 5.5% of the sample.

Collaborating institutions collected whole blood in K2EDTA tubes following their own protocols. For TCRbeta analysis, collaborators shipped samples in one of three forms: frozen whole blood, isolated PBMCs, or DNA extracted from either of those sample types. This entry is derived from a study of blood T cell repertoires in COVID-19 (dated by TCRdb to about 2020). Turning to the overall study: Samples covering the acute and convalescent phases of COVID-19 were provided by collaborators in the United States, Italy and Spain. The material from the prospective study consisted of cDNA or gDNA derived from T cells, B-cell-depleted T cells, or PBMCs. Deeply sampled blood TCRbeta repertoires from subjects exposed to, actively infected with, or recovered from COVID-19 were included in the dataset. The repertoires were released in a freely available public database intended as a resource for research on the immune response to SARS-CoV-2. Samples came from the ongoing ImmuneRACE study (first 160 participants) plus 1,254 subjects from 6 global collaborators. A de-identified subject ID, COVID-19 status, age in years and sex were almost always included in the sample metadata. HLA class I and class II types, where available, came from metadata supplied by the sample provider rather than from assay-based typing.

What the work shows at the level of the full study, not this receptor alone: The amount of clinical and demographic metadata varied by source and participant and was provided uncurated.

The receptor comes from a man aged 70-80 years with acute or convalescent COVID-19. Sequenced sample: peripheral blood.

This receptor carries the CDR3 CASSQAMGGSPLSPLHF. The DNA sequence is TGTGCCAGCAGCCAGGCAATGGGAGGGTCCCCGTTATCACCCCTCCACTTT. This sequence uses TRBV28 and TRBJ1-6; no D gene is confidently identified. CDR1 and CDR2 are read off the germline V gene as MDHEN and SYDVKM. Its CDR3 holds 17 amino acids, cysteine through phenylalanine. Only CDR3 DNA is held: 51 bases, read in frame from base 1. Trimming at the junction amounts to 6 bases on V and 10 bases on J, and the germline ends lie 25 bases apart.